A selection of T cell receptor beta chains follows, all from one sample in a study of regulatory T cells in long-lasting Graves disease. TCRdb recomputed calls from the multiplex PCR reads with MiXCR, one row per CDR3 protein. The data show 400,000 to 500,000 distinct CDR3 sequences, 22% seen once. The material sequenced was peripheral blood mononuclear cells (PBMCs), taken when the disease was refractory, from a patient treated with antithyroid drugs. The receptors originated from a female donor with Graves disease. Both conserved end residues are part of each CDR3. A D gene is named only where the DNA matches it firmly. Clone size is not always given. Where it is, it says once, few, many or a class for expanded clones.

>NA|15|many|TRBJ1-2|TRBV6-1
CASNPDRSESYGYTF
TGTGCCAGCAATCCCGACAGGTCTGAAAGCTATGGCTACACCTTC
>TRBD1|16|many|TRBJ1-5|TRBV6-1
CASSVWTGMNNQPQHF
TGTGCCAGCAGTGTCTGGACAGGGATGAATAATCAGCCCCAGCATTTT
>NA|14|many|TRBJ2-7|TRBV12-3/TRBV12-4
CASRWEGHSYEQYF
TGTGCCAGCCGATGGGAGGGACACTCCTACGAGCAGTACTTC
>TRBD2|14|NA|TRBJ2-2|TRBV20-1
CSAQAGPTTGELFF
TGCAGTGCTCAAGCGGGACCGACTACCGGGGAGCTGTTTTTT
>NA|15|many|TRBJ2-7|TRBV28
CASSTDAPPKVEQYF
TGTGCCAGCAGTACGGACGCCCCTCCCAAGGTCGAGCAGTACTTC
>NA|13|many|TRBJ1-1|TRBV6-1
CASSEEGWTEAFF
TGTGCCAGCAGTGAAGAGGGGTGGACTGAAGCTTTCTTT
>NA|14|NA|TRBJ1-1|TRBV6-1
CASSFNRVYTEAFF
TGTGCCAGCAGCTTTAACAGGGTTTACACTGAAGCTTTCTTT
>TRBD1|16|NA|TRBJ2-7|TRBV11-1
CASSLMMGQVTYEQYF
TGTGCCAGCAGCTTAATGATGGGACAGGTCACCTACGAGCAGTACTTC
>TRBD2|14|NA|TRBJ2-1|TRBV12-3/TRBV12-4
CASSRLRESNEQFF
TGTGCCAGCAGCCGTTTGCGGGAGAGCAATGAGCAGTTCTTC
>NA|13|NA|TRBJ1-1|TRBV9
CASSVGAGTEAFF
TGTGCCAGCAGCGTAGGGGCAGGCACTGAAGCTTTCTTT
>NA|16|few|TRBJ1-6|TRBV13
CASSFGQSSYNSPLHF
TGTGCCAGCAGCTTTGGACAGAGCTCCTATAATTCACCCCTCCACTTT
>NA|15|NA|TRBJ2-7|TRBV7-3
CASSPDDGGGYEQYF
TGTGCCAGCAGCCCCGATGACGGTGGGGGGTACGAGCAGTACTTC
>NA|16|NA|TRBJ1-4|TRBV30
CAWSDFLGNANEKLFF
TGTGCCTGGAGTGATTTCTTGGGTAACGCTAATGAAAAACTGTTTTTT
>NA|15|many|TRBJ1-1|TRBV5-1
CASSLDPALNTEAFF
TGCGCCAGCAGCTTGGATCCAGCTCTGAACACTGAAGCTTTCTTT
>TRBD1|13|many|TRBJ2-2|TRBV6-2/TRBV6-3
CATRTGDTGELFF
TGTGCCACCAGGACAGGGGACACCGGGGAGCTGTTTTTT
>TRBD1|14|many|TRBJ2-7|TRBV11-1
CASSFNRGNYEQYF
TGTGCCAGCAGCTTCAACAGGGGCAACTACGAGCAGTACTTC
>NA|15|NA|TRBJ2-3|TRBV27
CASSRTWTTTDTQYF
TGTGCCAGCAGTAGAACCTGGACTACTACAGATACGCAGTATTTT
>NA|15|many|TRBJ1-6|TRBV15
CATSRDQGSDSPLHF
TGTGCCACCAGCAGAGATCAGGGCAGCGATTCACCCCTCCACTTT
>NA|13|many|TRBJ1-5|TRBV7-2
CASSSGGGSPQHF
TGTGCCAGCAGCTCCGGGGGGGGTTCGCCCCAGCATTTT
>TRBD2|15|NA|TRBJ2-5|TRBV10-2
CASSAAGDLGGTQYF
TGCGCCAGCAGTGCAGCGGGGGACTTGGGTGGGACCCAGTACTTC
>TRBD1|13|NA|TRBJ2-7|TRBV20-1
CSAGGTGFYEQYF
TGCAGTGCTGGCGGGACAGGGTTCTACGAGCAGTACTTC
>TRBD1|16|NA|TRBJ1-5|TRBV5-1
CASSQGRTGSNQPQHF
TGCGCCAGCAGCCAAGGACGGACAGGGAGCAATCAGCCCCAGCATTTT